These T cell receptor beta chains were read from a single sample in a study of T cells and Merkel cell carcinoma outcomes. Data came from immunoSEQ multiplex PCR; TCRdb stores just in-frame clones and leaves some out. The sample carries approximately 20,000 clones, almost 85% recorded once. The source material was tumor tissue from Merkel cell carcinoma. The receptors come from a human donor with Merkel cell carcinoma. CDR3s include the opening cysteine and the closing phenylalanine or tryptophan.

CDR3aa,v_gene
CASSLVESTEAFF,TRBV7-9
CASSSGGWSSQYF,TRBV5-1
CASSYAGDGYTF,TRBV6-5
CASSLGLGGYTF,TRBV7-8
CASSVSGGADQPQHF,TRBV9
CASSLDRGGQPQHF,TRBV11-2
CASSPSGRDSNQPQHF,TRBV28
CASSEFGGAYGYTF,TRBV25-1
CSVVGAIQGKRDEQYF,TRBV29-1
CASSLDRAAEAFF,TRBV5-4
CASGKSNQPQHF,TRBV6-5
CASSVNLGARYEQYF,TRBV2
CASSELPEYNEQFF,TRBV25-1
CASSPGQGVQPQHF,TRBV18
CASSLEYRTSGGSYEQYF,TRBV7-9
CASSRAVIAGGPLQETQYF,TRBV5-1
CASSIPASTDTQYF,TRBV18
CASSGGTGPSAGDQETQYF,TRBV11-3
CASLGTSGNTGELFF,TRBV7-9
CAISERQTYEQYF,TRBV10-3
CASSLLAGQGITGNTIYF,TRBV7-6
CASSPPLVWSGSSYNEQFF,TRBV7-9
CASSSPGLDSVVGYEQYF,TRBV7-9
CASTFTGTGRFGTIYF,TRBV9
CASSPLATENTEAFF,TRBV4-2
CSVVRVHEQYF,TRBV29-1
CASSRTGGELFF,TRBV5-4
CASSIGTKGSPLHF,TRBV7-3
CASSSQTAQPQHF,TRBV19
CASSVALAGTYEQYF,TRBV10-2
CASSEVGNRVGETQYF,TRBV25-1
CASSPYAPTSYNEQFF,TRBV18
CASSQDPRVNYGYTF,TRBV14
CASSLLSGLNQPQHF,TRBV28
CASARLEGETQYF,TRBV19
CASSTSGRETQYF,TRBV19